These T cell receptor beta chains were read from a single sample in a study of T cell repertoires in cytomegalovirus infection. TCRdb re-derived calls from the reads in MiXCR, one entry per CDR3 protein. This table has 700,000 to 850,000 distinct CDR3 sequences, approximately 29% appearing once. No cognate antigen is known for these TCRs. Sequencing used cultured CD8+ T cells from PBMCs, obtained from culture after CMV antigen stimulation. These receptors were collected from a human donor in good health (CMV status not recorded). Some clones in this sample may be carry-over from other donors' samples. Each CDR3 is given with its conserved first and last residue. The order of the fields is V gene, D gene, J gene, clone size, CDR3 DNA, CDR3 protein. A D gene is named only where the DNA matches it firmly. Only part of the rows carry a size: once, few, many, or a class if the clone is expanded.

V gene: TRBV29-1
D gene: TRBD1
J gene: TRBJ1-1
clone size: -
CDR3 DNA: TGCAGCGGTGCCCAGGGGGGGAGGACTGAAGCTTTCTTT
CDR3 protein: CSGAQGGRTEAFF

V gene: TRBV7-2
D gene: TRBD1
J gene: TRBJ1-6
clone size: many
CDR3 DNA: TGTGCCAGCAGCTCTGGACAGGCCTATAATTCACCCCTCCACTTT
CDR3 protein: CASSSGQAYNSPLHF

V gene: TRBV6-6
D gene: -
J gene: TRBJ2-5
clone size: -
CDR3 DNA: TGTGCCAGCAGTTACACTTCTTTACAAGAGACCCAGTACTTC
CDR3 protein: CASSYTSLQETQYF

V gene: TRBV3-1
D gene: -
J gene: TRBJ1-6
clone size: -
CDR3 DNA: TGTGCCAGCAGCCAAGATTTACGCCGGTCACCCCTCCACTTT
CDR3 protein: CASSQDLRRSPLHF

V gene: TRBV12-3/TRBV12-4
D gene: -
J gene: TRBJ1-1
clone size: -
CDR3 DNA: TGTGTCAGCAGTGACGTGGCCGAAGCTTTCTTT
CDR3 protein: CVSSDVAEAFF

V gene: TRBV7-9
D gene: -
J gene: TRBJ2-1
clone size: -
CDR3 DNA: TGTGCCAGCAGCCTATCACCGGGTTACAATGAGCAGTTCTTC
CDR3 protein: CASSLSPGYNEQFF

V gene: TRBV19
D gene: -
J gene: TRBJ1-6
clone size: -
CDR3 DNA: TGTGCCAGTCAACAGGAGGTCTACAATTCACCCCTCCACTTT
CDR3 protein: CASQQEVYNSPLHF

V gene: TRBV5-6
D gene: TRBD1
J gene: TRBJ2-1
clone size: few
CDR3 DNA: TGTGCCAGCAGCACGGGACAGGGAATCGATGAGCAGTTCTTC
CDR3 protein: CASSTGQGIDEQFF

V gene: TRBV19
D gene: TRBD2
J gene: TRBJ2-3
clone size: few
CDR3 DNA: TGTGCCACCGGACTAGCGGGGAGCGTAGATACGCAGTATTTT
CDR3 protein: CATGLAGSVDTQYF

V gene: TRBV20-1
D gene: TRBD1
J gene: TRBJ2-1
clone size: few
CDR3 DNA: TGCAGTGTTGAGGACAGGGGGGATGAGCAGTTCTTC
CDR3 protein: CSVEDRGDEQFF

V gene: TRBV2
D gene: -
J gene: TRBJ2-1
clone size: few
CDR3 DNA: TGTGCCAGCAGTGAAAATGGACCGGTATACAATGAGCAGTTCTTC
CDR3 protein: CASSENGPVYNEQFF

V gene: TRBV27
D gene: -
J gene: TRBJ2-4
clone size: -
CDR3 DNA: TGTGCCAGCAGTTTCGGGACAGCCAAAAACATTCAGTACTTC
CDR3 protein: CASSFGTAKNIQYF

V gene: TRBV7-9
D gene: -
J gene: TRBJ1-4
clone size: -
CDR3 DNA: TGTGCCAGCAGCTTAGTTGGCCAGGGTCGGGAAAAACTGTTTTTT
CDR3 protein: CASSLVGQGREKLFF

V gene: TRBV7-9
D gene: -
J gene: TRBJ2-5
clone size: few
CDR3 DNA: TGTGCCAGCAGCTCCGAGGGGGGGGCCCAGTACTTC
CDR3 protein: CASSSEGGAQYF

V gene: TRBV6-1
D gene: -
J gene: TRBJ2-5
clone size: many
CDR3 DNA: TGTGCCAGCAGTGAAATGGTTGGTGGTGAGGAGACCCAGTACTTC
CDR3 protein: CASSEMVGGEETQYF

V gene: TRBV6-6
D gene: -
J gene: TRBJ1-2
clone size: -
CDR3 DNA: TGTGCCAGCAGTTACTCGACGGAAGGGCAGGACTATGGCTACACCTTC
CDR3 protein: CASSYSTEGQDYGYTF

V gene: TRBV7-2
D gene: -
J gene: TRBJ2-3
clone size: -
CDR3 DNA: TGTGCCAGCAGCTATTGGGAGCCAGATACGCAGTATTTT
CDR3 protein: CASSYWEPDTQYF

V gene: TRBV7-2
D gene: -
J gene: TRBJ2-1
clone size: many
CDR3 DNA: TGTGCCAGCAGCTTCCCCCGCTCTCAACATCTTTTCTACAATGAGCAGTTCTTC
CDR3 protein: CASSFPRSQHLFYNEQFF

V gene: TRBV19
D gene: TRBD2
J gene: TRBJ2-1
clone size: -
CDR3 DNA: TGTGCCAGTAGATTAGCGGGGGATCAGGATGAGCAGTTCTTC
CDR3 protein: CASRLAGDQDEQFF

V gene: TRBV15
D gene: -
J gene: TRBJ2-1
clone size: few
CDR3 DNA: TGTGCCACCAGCTTCGGTCAAGGGGTTGTCAATGAGCAGTTCTTC
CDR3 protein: CATSFGQGVVNEQFF

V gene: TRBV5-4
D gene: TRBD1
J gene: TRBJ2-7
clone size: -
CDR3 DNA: TGTGCCAGCAGCAGCTGGTTCCGCTCGGACAGGGACTCCTACGAGCAGTACTTC
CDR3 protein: CASSSWFRSDRDSYEQYF

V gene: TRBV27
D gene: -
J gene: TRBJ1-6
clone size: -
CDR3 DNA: TGTGCCAGCAGTTTCGATACTGGGCCCCTCCACTTT
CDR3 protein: CASSFDTGPLHF

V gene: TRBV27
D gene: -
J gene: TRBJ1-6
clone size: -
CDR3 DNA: TGTGCCAGCACTCAACGGACAGTCCCGGGAAATTCACCCCTCCACTTT
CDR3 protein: CASTQRTVPGNSPLHF

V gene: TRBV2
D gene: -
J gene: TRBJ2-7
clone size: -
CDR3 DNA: TGTGCCAGCAGTCGACCGACTACCTACGAGCAGTACTTC
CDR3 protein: CASSRPTTYEQYF

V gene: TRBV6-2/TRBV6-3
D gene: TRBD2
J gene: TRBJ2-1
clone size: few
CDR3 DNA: TGTGCCAGCGCCCAATTCGGGGGGTTACCCAATGAGCAGTTCTTC
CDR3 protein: CASAQFGGLPNEQFF

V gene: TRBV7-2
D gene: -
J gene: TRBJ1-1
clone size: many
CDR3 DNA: TGTGCCATCCTAAAAACTGGGACCGCGAACACTGAAGCTTTCTTT
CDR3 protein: CAILKTGTANTEAFF

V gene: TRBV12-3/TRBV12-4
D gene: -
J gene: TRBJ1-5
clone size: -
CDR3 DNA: TGTGCCAGCAGTTTTCTCAGGGAGAATCAGCCCCAGCATTTT
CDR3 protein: CASSFLRENQPQHF

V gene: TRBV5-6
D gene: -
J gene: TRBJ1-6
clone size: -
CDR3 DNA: TGTGCCAGCAGCTTGGAGCGAATTGGGGACACGGCTAATTCACCCCTCCACTTT
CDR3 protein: CASSLERIGDTANSPLHF

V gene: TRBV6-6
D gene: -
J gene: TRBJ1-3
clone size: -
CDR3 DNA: TGTGCCACGGGTGGGGAGTTATCTGGAAACACCATATATTTT
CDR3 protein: CATGGELSGNTIYF

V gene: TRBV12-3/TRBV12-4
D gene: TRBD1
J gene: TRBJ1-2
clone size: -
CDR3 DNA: TGTGCCAGTTCAGGGGGCAATGGCTACACCTTC
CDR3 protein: CASSGGNGYTF

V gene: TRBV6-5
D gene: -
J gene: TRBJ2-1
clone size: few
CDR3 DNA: TGTGCCAGCAGTACTTCCGGGACCTACAATGAGCAGTTCTTC
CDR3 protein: CASSTSGTYNEQFF

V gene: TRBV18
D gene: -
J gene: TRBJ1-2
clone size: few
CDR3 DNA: TGTGCCAGCTCACAGGGGAAGGCCTATGGCTACACCTTC
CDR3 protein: CASSQGKAYGYTF

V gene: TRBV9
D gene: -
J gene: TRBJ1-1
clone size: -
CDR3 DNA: TGTGCCAGCAGCTACCGGGACCTCGAGGAAGCTTTCTTT
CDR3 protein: CASSYRDLEEAFF

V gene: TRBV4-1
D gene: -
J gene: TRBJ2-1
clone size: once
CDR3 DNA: TGCGCCAGCAGCCAAGGCGGTGCCTACAATGAGCAGTTCTTC
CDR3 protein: CASSQGGAYNEQFF

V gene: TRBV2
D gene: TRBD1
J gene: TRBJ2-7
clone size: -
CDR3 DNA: TGTGCCAAGGACAGGAGTTCAGGCGAGCAGTACTTC
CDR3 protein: CAKDRSSGEQYF

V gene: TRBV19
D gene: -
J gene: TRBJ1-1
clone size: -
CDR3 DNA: TGTGCCAGTAGTATGTGGGCAGGAGAAATGAACACTGAAGCTTTCTTT
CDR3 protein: CASSMWAGEMNTEAFF

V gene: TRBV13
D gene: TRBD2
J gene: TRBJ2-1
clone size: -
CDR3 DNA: TGTGCCAGCAGCCGTAGCGGGGGGGCCAGATATGAGCAGTTCTTC
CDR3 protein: CASSRSGGARYEQFF

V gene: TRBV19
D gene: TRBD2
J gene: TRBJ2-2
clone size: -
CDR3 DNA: TGTGCCAGTAGGGGACTAGCGGGGAACCCGAACACCGGGGAGCTGTTTTTT
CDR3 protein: CASRGLAGNPNTGELFF

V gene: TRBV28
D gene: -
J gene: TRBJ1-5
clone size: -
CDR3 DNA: TGTGCCAGCAGTTCCTTGATCGGGGGCGACAGGAATCAGCCCCAGCATTTT
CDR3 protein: CASSSLIGGDRNQPQHF

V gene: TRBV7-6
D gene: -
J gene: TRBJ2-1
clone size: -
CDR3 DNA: TGTGCCAGCAGCTCCAGCCCGGCAGGGAATCCCTACAATGAGCAGTTCTTC
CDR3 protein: CASSSSPAGNPYNEQFF

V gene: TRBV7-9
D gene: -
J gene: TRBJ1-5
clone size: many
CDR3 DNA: TGTGCCAGCAGTTCGCAAGGGGGGGGTCAGCCCCAGCATTTT
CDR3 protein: CASSSQGGGQPQHF